The clone carrying this T cell receptor beta chain was picked up many times. The data are from a study of metastatic and nonmetastatic thyroid tumors. TCRdb re-called the PCR reads with MiXCR. This repertoire shows 15,000 to 18,000 clones, more than 20% found once; its top ten account for approximately 12%. Until they underwent thyroid surgery, no patient had received any treatment. From germline, CDR1 is SNHLY and CDR2 FYNNEI. CDR3 length: 12 amino acids. V was pared by 4 bases and J by 3 bases, with 0 bases of the junction left unmatched. Sample: tumor tissue. This TCR was sampled from a female donor with papillary thyroid cancer or a benign thyroid nodule (not recorded which). Some clones in this sample may be carry-over from other donors' samples. V and J are TRBV2 and TRBJ2-7, with 7 bases lining up with TRBD1. The CDR3: CASSGQGYEQYF. The CDR3 DNA reads as TGTGCCAGCAGTGGACAGGGCTACGAGCAGTACTTC. The variable domain in full, completed from reference TRBV2 and TRBJ2-7, reads EPEVTQTPSHQVTQMGQEVILRCVPISNHLYFYWYRQILGQKVEFLVSFYNNEISEKSEIFDDQFSVERPDGSNFTLKIRSTKLEDSAMYFCASSGQGYEQYFGPGTRLTVT.